This T cell receptor beta chain was sequenced during a study of cytomegalovirus exposure and HLA in healthy donors. About this clone itself: The antigen is unknown.

Amplification used 60 Vbeta primers and 13 Jbeta primers. Per the authors' pipeline: In a later analysis, around 10 million of approximately 86 million unique beta chains occurred in at least two donors. Data came from immunoSEQ multiplex PCR; TCRdb stores just in-frame clones and leaves some out. V and J calls and clone size are as listed in that table; D and trimming were resolved from the DNA. This table holds approximately 100,000 clones, 76% found once. After removal of 0 bases from V and 6 bases from J, the junction contained 8 bases not matched to a gene. Germline V gene sequence: CDR1 SGHRS, CDR2 YFSETQ. The CDR3 spans 16 residues. Overall study results and limits: TCR beta V- and J-gene trimming, according to a later analysis, was linked to a missense DCLRE1C variant.

Specimen: PBMCs. The receptor's source is a woman aged 35 to 49 in good health and CMV-seropositive. The chain employs TRBV5-1 and TRBJ1-2; 10 positions match TRBD1. CDR3 DNA: TGCGCCAGCAGCTTGGATCCTGGGACAGGGGTGGATGGCTACACCTTC. It encodes CASSLDPGTGVDGYTF.